The 26 T cell receptor beta chains below were found in one sample sequenced in a study of radiation and T cells in renal cell carcinoma (dated by TCRdb to the early 2020s). In light of the paper, this sample's time point label describes: blood 4 weeks post-SBRT, at nephrectomy. What the treatment or condition label conveys for this sample: 15 Gy SBRT to primary tumor, nephrectomy 4 weeks later. Library method: the immunoSEQ multiplex PCR assay. TCRdb limited this immuneACCESS table to in-frame rearrangements with V and J called. A share of clones is missing; checked studies link under half to unresolved V genes, and the rest is unexplained. The sample table lists tens of thousands of clones, roughly 82% of them with a count of one. About 25% of the sample rests with the top ten. Specimen: blood, collected from a patient whose treatment included radiotherapy and nephrectomy. These receptors originate from a woman in her 70s with renal cell carcinoma.

The chain has TRBV7-9 and TRBJ2-5; perhaps TRBD2 as D (5 bases). The V end was cut by 5 bases, the J end by 5 bases, with 12 bases between. Germline CDR1 SEHNR, CDR2 FQNEAQ (reference sequence). The CDR3 totals 13 residues. This CDR3 reads CASSLLTGETQYF. CDR3 nucleotide sequence: TGTGCCAGCAGCCTACTTACGGGGGAGACCCAGTACTTC.

The V call is TRBV11-1, the J call TRBJ2-1; TRBD1 aligns across 8 bases. CDR3 length: 15 amino acids. V gave up 5 bases and J gave up 3 bases; unmatched junction bases: 6. Looked up from germline, CDR1 is SGHAT and CDR2 is FQDESV (reference sequence). The CDR3 reads CASSPGQGGYNEQFF. The CDR3 region has the DNA TGTGCCAGCAGCCCAGGACAGGGAGGCTACAATGAGCAGTTCTTC.

V is TRBV11-1 and J is TRBJ2-5; 13 bases agree with TRBD2. This CDR3 has 17 residues. From germline, CDR1 is SGHAT and CDR2 FQDESV (reference sequence). Trimming at V came to 4 bases and at J to 5 bases, leaving 10 bases not matched to a gene. CDR3 sequence (DNA): TGTGCCAGCAGCTCCGTAACTAGCGGGGGGGGTCGGGAGACCCAGTACTTC. Protein product: CASSSVTSGGGRETQYF.

The chain has TRBV2 and TRBJ2-4, with 7 bases that match TRBD1. Germline values: CDR1 SNHLY, CDR2 FYNNEI. V shed 6 bases, J shed 0 bases, and the junction held 5 bases outside the gene matches. The CDR3 extends over 15 amino acids. CDR3 DNA: TGTGCCAGCAGGGAACAGGGGATAGCCAAAAACATTCAGTACTTC. Its translation: CASREQGIAKNIQYF.

This clone was observed a single time. J is TRBJ1-3 and V is TRBV11-2; D unclear. The germline CDR1 and CDR2 sequences are SGHAT and FQNNGV. The V and J ends lost 3 bases and 0 bases respectively, with 3 bases between them. This CDR3 contains 13 residues. The CDR3 nucleotides are TGTGCCAGCAGCTTCAGCTCTGGAAACACCATATATTTT. Translated, it gives CASSFSSGNTIYF.

The chain carries TRBV28 and TRBJ1-1; 9 positions agree with TRBD1. The length of the CDR3 is 14 residues. J was trimmed by 4 bases and V by 4 bases; bases with no gene match: 4. Germline V lookup: CDR1 MDHEN, CDR2 SYDVKM. The CDR3 here is CASSSQGAFTEAFF. The CDR3 bases are TGTGCCAGCAGTTCACAGGGGGCTTTCACTGAAGCTTTCTTT.

The chain links TRBV7-9 to TRBJ2-5; perhaps D is TRBD1 or TRBD2 (5 bases each). CDR1 and CDR2 (germline): SEHNR, FQNEAQ (reference sequence). V lost 4 bases and J lost 5, with 20 bases in between. The CDR3 consists of 16 residues. The CDR3 nucleotides are TGTGCCAGCAGCTCCCGGGGCAGGGCCGTGAGTGAGACCCAGTACTTC. Translation gives CASSSRGRAVSETQYF.

The V call is TRBV5-1, the J call TRBJ2-5; the match to TRBD1 covers 10 bases. The CDR3 covers 15 residues. Trimming at V came to 1 base and at J to 3 bases, leaving 3 bases not matched to a gene. Germline V gene sequence: CDR1 SGHRS, CDR2 YFSETQ. CDR3 sequence: CASSLMGTGEETQYF. The CDR3, as DNA: TGCGCCAGCAGCTTGATGGGGACAGGGGAAGAGACCCAGTACTTC.

The rearrangement uses TRBV5-1 and TRBJ1-1, with unresolved D. The V end was cut by 0 bases, the J end by 0 bases, with 6 bases between. This CDR3 spans 14 amino acids. The germline V gene encodes CDR1 SGHRS and CDR2 YFSETQ. The CDR3 loop is CASSLAWLNTEAFF. CDR3 coding DNA: TGCGCCAGCAGCTTGGCCTGGTTGAACACTGAAGCTTTCTTT.

The CDR3 is CASSPGSVNEQFF. The CDR3 DNA reads TGTGCCAGTAGTCCCGGGAGCGTAAATGAGCAGTTCTTC. The V and J genes are TRBV19 and TRBJ2-1, with a tentative D call TRBD2 (6 bases). This CDR3 spans 13 amino acids. V was shortened by 5 bases and J by 7 bases, with 12 bases between the two germline ends. Germline CDR1 reads LNHDA; CDR2 reads SQIVND (reference sequence).

The chain recombines TRBV9 with TRBJ2-3, with TRBD1 matching 7 bases. Unmatched junction bases numbered 5, after V lost 0 bases and J lost 1 base. CDR1 and CDR2 from the germline V gene are SGDLS and YYNGEE. This CDR3 has 16 residues. CDR3 nucleotide sequence: TGTGCCAGCAGCGTAGAGAGACAGGGCGGCACAGATACGCAGTATTTT. It is translated as CASSVERQGGTDTQYF.

The chain employs TRBV11-2 and TRBJ2-1, with TRBD2 identical over 7 bases. V gave up 4 bases and J gave up 8 bases; unmatched junction bases: 11. Germline CDR1 and CDR2: SGHAT and FQNNGV. The CDR3 contains 15 residues. The CDR3 nucleotides read TGTGCCAGCAGCTCCCGGACTAGTAGTAACCATGAGCAGTTCTTC. Its protein product is CASSSRTSSNHEQFF. Full variable domain (remainder filled in from reference TRBV11-2 and TRBJ2-1): EAGVAQSPRYKIIEKRQSVAFWCNPISGHATLYWYQQILGQGPKLLIQFQNNGVVDDSQLPKDRFSAERLKGVDSTLKIQPAKLEDSAVYLCASSSRTSSNHEQFFGPGTRLTVL.

The chain carries TRBV7-9 and TRBJ2-5; 7 bases fit TRBD2. Germline CDR1 SEHNR, CDR2 FQNEAQ (reference sequence). This CDR3 has 13 amino acids. V was clipped by 5 bases and J by 2 bases; unmatched bases: 2. CDR3 DNA sequence: TGTGCCAGCAGCCGTAGCGGGCAAGAGACCCAGTACTTC. Its protein is CASSRSGQETQYF.

Only a few counts were recorded for this clone. The V call is TRBV9, the J call TRBJ1-6; 9 positions match TRBD1. The junction had 15 bases not matched to a gene; V was cut back by 7 bases and J by 16 bases. CDR3 size: 14 residues. Per germline, CDR1 SGDLS and CDR2 YYNGEE. This CDR3 reads CASGTGTGLGSLHF. The CDR3 coding sequence is TGTGCCAGCGGCACCGGGACAGGGCTTGGAAGTCTCCACTTT.

The CDR3 sequence is CASSRTSGTANTGELFF. The CDR3, as DNA: TGTGCCAGCAGCAGAACCTCCGGGACAGCGAACACCGGGGAGCTGTTTTTT. The chain uses TRBV5-8 and TRBJ2-2, with 7 bases identical to TRBD1. CDR1 and CDR2 from the germline V gene are SGHTS and YDEGEE. This CDR3 is 17 amino acids long. The ends lost 4 bases at V and 0 bases at J; junction bases unmatched: 9. Complete variable domain (other parts from reference TRBV5-8 and TRBJ2-2): EAGVTQSPTHLIKTRGQQATLRCSPISGHTSVYWYQQALGLGLQFLLWYDEGEERNRGNFPPRFSGRQFPNYSSELNVNALELEDSALYLCASSRTSGTANTGELFFGEGSRLTVL.

The V gene is TRBV11-2, the J gene TRBJ1-1; no firm D call. Germline CDR1 and CDR2: SGHAT and FQNNGV. The CDR3 is 13 residues long. Trimming shortened V by 3 bases and J by 4 bases, and 9 bases separated the two germline ends. The CDR3 sequence is CASSLSAPTEAFF. In DNA form, the CDR3 reads TGTGCCAGCAGCTTGAGTGCCCCCACTGAAGCTTTCTTT. The complete variable domain, with remaining parts taken from reference TRBV11-2 and TRBJ1-1, reads EAGVAQSPRYKIIEKRQSVAFWCNPISGHATLYWYQQILGQGPKLLIQFQNNGVVDDSQLPKDRFSAERLKGVDSTLKIQPAKLEDSAVYLCASSLSAPTEAFFGQGTRLTVV.

The chain has TRBV10-3 and TRBJ2-2, with 11 bases lining up with TRBD1. The CDR3 contains 15 residues. Germline V gene lookup returns CDR1 ENHRY and CDR2 SYGVKD. The V segment lost 4 bases and the J segment 6 bases; nucleotides outside the gene matches: 4. Here the CDR3 reads CAISAGTGGAGELFF. DNA of the CDR3: TGTGCCATCAGTGCCGGGACAGGGGGGGCCGGGGAGCTGTTTTTT.

This clone has a handful of counts. The chain couples TRBV5-1 to TRBJ2-5; 10 positions agree with TRBD1. The germline V gene encodes CDR1 SGHRS and CDR2 YFSETQ. CDR3 length equals 14 residues. Trimming took 5 bases from V and 5 from J; bases not matched to a gene: 6. The CDR3 region is CASSRTGGWETQYF. The CDR3 DNA reads TGCGCCAGCAGTCGGACAGGGGGTTGGGAGACCCAGTACTTC.

This sequence joins TRBV19 and TRBJ2-4; D remains ambiguous. The CDR3 spans 15 residues. V was pared by 8 bases and J by 8 bases, with 22 bases between. CDR1 is LNHDA, CDR2 SQIVND, per germline (reference sequence). CDR3: CASYPPDPLMDIQYF. The CDR3 coding sequence is TGTGCCAGTTACCCCCCGGACCCTTTAATGGACATTCAGTACTTC.

The rearrangement links TRBV2 to TRBJ2-5; D is perhaps TRBD1 or TRBD2 (6 bases each). Germline V lookup: CDR1 SNHLY, CDR2 FYNNEI. The V end was cut by 6 bases, the J end by 5 bases, with 16 bases between. This CDR3 has 14 residues. CDR3 sequence: CASRWPGGRETQYF. DNA of the CDR3: TGTGCCAGCAGGTGGCCTGGGGGGCGGGAGACCCAGTACTTC.

The CDR3 DNA follows: TGTGCCAGCAGTCTAGCGGTGGAGGATCCCTATGGCTACACCTTC. Translating it yields CASSLAVEDPYGYTF. J is TRBJ1-2 and V is TRBV6-1; no firm D call. Germline lookup yields CDR1 MNHNS and CDR2 SASEGT. V lost 5 bases, J lost 4 bases, and 17 bases lay in between. The CDR3 has 15 residues.

The chain carries TRBV2 and TRBJ2-5; 7 bases are shared with TRBD2. CDR1 is SNHLY, CDR2 FYNNEI, per germline. V lost 4 bases to trimming and J lost 4 bases; unmatched junction nucleotides: 3. The CDR3 has 13 residues. CDR3 sequence (DNA): TGTGCCAGCAGTGGCCGGACTAGAGAGACCCAGTACTTC. Its translation: CASSGRTRETQYF.

The chain links TRBV19 to TRBJ1-2; D may be TRBD1 (5 bases). The length of the CDR3 is 16 residues. V gave up 3 bases and J gave up 4 bases, with 18 bases separating them. The germline V gene encodes CDR1 LNHDA and CDR2 SQIVND (reference sequence). The CDR3 DNA follows: TGTGCCAGTAGTATCCCCGGGCATCAGAGGGGCTATGGCTACACCTTC. It translates to CASSIPGHQRGYGYTF.

This clone has only a few counts. This chain uses TRBV18 with TRBJ1-4; D call uncertain. V was shortened by 1 base and J by 8 bases, with 23 bases between the two germline ends. The CDR3 contains 18 residues. Germline V gives CDR1 KGHSH, CDR2 LQKENI. The DNA for the CDR3 is TGTGCCAGCTCACCACGCGGCCAAATTGCCAACCCGGGAGAAAAACTGTTTTTT. Protein product: CASSPRGQIANPGEKLFF.

The chain employs TRBV5-5 and TRBJ2-1; 9 bases match TRBD2. Trimming cost V 4 bases and J 6 bases; bases outside gene matches: 11. This CDR3 spans 16 amino acids. CDR1 SGHKS and CDR2 YYEKEE come from the germline V gene (reference sequence). Here the CDR3 DNA reads TGTGCCAGCAGCCCCCGCGGGAGGGCCACTCCCAATGAGCAGTTCTTC. It codes for CASSPRGRATPNEQFF.

This chain links TRBV4-1 with TRBJ2-7; no clear D gene. V was clipped by 5 bases and J by 3 bases, with 17 bases between them. Germline CDR1 and CDR2: MGHRA and YSYEKL. This CDR3 is 15 amino acids long. The CDR3 sequence is CASSVRTGRSYEQYF. Here the CDR3 DNA reads TGCGCCAGCAGCGTGCGGACCGGACGGAGCTACGAGCAGTACTTC.